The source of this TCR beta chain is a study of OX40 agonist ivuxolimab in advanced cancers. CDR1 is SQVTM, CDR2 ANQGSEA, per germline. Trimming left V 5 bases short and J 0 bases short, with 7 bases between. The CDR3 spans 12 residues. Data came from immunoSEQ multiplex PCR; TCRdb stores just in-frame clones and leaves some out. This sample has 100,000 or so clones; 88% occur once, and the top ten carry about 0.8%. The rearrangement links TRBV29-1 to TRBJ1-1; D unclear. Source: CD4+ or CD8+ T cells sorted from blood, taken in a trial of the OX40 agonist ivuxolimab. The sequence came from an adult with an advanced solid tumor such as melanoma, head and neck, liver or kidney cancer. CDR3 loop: CSVHKMNTEAFF. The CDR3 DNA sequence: TGCAGCGTTCATAAGATGAACACTGAAGCTTTCTTT.